A single sample is the source of the 32 T cell receptor beta chains below, sequenced in a study of T cell repertoires in cytomegalovirus infection. A single record per CDR3 protein comes from TCRdb applying MiXCR to the reads. The sample includes about 830,000 distinct CDR3 sequences, approximately 32% of them seen just once. No antigen has been assigned to these receptors. The specimen was cultured CD8+ T cells from PBMCs, collected from culture after CMV antigen stimulation. These receptors were obtained from a human donor in good health (CMV status not recorded). Some clones in this sample may be carry-over from other donors' samples.

This sequence joins TRBV19 and TRBJ1-3; D is unresolved. CDR1 is LNHDA and CDR2 is SQIVND in the germline V gene (reference sequence). Deletions cut 7 bases from V and 0 bases from J, with 13 bases between. The CDR3 is 15 amino acids. The CDR3 DNA is TGTGCCAGTATCATCGGGTCCGGCTCTGGAAACACCATATATTTT. Residues: CASIIGSGSGNTIYF.

J is TRBJ2-5 and V is TRBV10-3; TRBD2 matches at 12 bases. This CDR3 comprises 16 residues. Germline CDR1 is ENHRY and CDR2 is SYGVKD. With 8 bases clipped from V and 5 bases from J, the junction kept 12 bases outside the gene matches. The CDR3 DNA is TGTGCCATCTCCGCTAGCGGGGGGGATGACGGCGAGACCCAGTACTTC. Its translation is CAISASGGDDGETQYF.

Comment on this clonotype: The junction differs from germline at one of its ends, possibly a read error. The chain has TRBV7-6 and TRBJ1-1; D may be TRBD1 (6 bases). From germline, CDR1 is SGHVS and CDR2 FNYEAQ. The CDR3 has 15 residues. Here the CDR3 reads CARSLYGEQGSEAFF. The CDR3 DNA reads TGTGCCAGGAGCTTATATGGAGAACAGGGTTCTGAAGCTTTCTTT.

J is TRBJ1-2 and V is TRBV12-3 or TRBV12-4, with a tentative D call TRBD1 (5 bases). V was cut by 7 bases and J by 7 bases, with 16 bases left in between. This CDR3 has 13 residues. Here the CDR3 DNA reads TGTGCCAGCACCCCGGGACTGGGGGGTGGCTACACCTTC. Its translation: CASTPGLGGGYTF.

The chain uses TRBV6-2 or TRBV6-3 and TRBJ2-7; TRBD1 is a possible D gene (6 bases). CDR1 is MNHEY and CDR2 is SVGEGT in the germline V gene. The germline V and J ends were trimmed by 7 bases and 2 bases, with 9 bases remaining between them. This CDR3 contains 12 residues. In DNA, the CDR3 is TGTGCCAGCAATGGACAGACCTACGAGCAGTACGTC. Amino acid sequence: CASNGQTYEQYV.

This clonotype showed up many times. The V gene is TRBV6-1, the J gene TRBJ2-7; possibly TRBD2 for D (6 bases). Germline CDR1 reads MNHNS; CDR2 reads SASEGT. This CDR3 is 15 amino acids long. The ends were cut back, 1 base at V and 3 bases at J, with 13 bases in the middle. This CDR3 reads CASSEGGGKVYEQYF. In DNA form, the CDR3 reads TGTGCCAGCAGTGAAGGAGGAGGGAAAGTCTACGAGCAGTACTTC.

The V call is TRBV7-9, the J call TRBJ1-2; D is possibly TRBD1 (5 bases). Looked up from germline, CDR1 is SEHNR and CDR2 is FQNEAQ (reference sequence). The CDR3 has 16 amino acids. V shed 4 bases and J shed 3 bases, with 18 bases lying between them. The CDR3 loop reads CASSYDRGGVDYGYTF. DNA for the CDR3: TGTGCCAGCAGCTATGATCGGGGAGGGGTTGACTATGGCTACACCTTC.

The chain joins TRBV12-3 or TRBV12-4 to TRBJ1-4; no firm D call. The CDR3 sequence is 14 residues long. Trimming removed 5 bases at V and 8 bases at J, with 15 bases between. CDR3 sequence reads: CASSPAGDGEKLFF. Here the CDR3 DNA reads TGTGCCAGCAGTCCGGCGGGAGATGGGGAAAAACTGTTTTTT.

This clonotype appeared many times. This chain connects TRBV7-9 to TRBJ1-1, with 12 bases that match TRBD1. The V segment lost 11 bases and the J segment 12 bases; nucleotides outside the gene matches: 16. CDR3 length: 14 amino acids. In germline, CDR1 is SEHNR, CDR2 FQNEAQ (reference sequence). Here the CDR3 DNA reads TGTGCCGGTTCTCTCCTGGGACAGGGGGCTGTGACTTTCTTT. Amino acid sequence: CAGSLLGQGAVTFF.

CDR3: CAISPTYNSPLHF. The CDR3 DNA reads TGTGCCATCAGCCCGACATATAATTCACCCCTCCACTTT. This rearrangement joins TRBV12-3 or TRBV12-4 to TRBJ1-6; no clear D. The V and J ends lost 10 bases and 4 bases respectively, with 11 bases between them. The CDR3 runs 13 residues.

The J gene is TRBJ1-1, the V gene TRBV12-3 or TRBV12-4; D possibly corresponds to TRBD1 (5 bases). The V end lost 5 bases, the J end lost 3 bases, and 10 bases lay between the germline ends. This CDR3 contains 13 residues. CDR3 region: CASSPGTYTEAFF. CDR3 nucleotides: TGTGCCAGCAGTCCGGGGACTTACACTGAAGCTTTCTTT.

This clonotype was seen a handful of times. The chain couples TRBV10-3 to TRBJ2-6; tentatively, D is TRBD1 (6 bases). The CDR3 consists of 18 residues. Deletions cut 3 bases from V and 0 bases from J, with 15 bases between. The germline V gene encodes CDR1 ENHRY and CDR2 SYGVKD. In nucleotides, the CDR3 is TGTGCCATCAGTGACTACCGACAGGTTCCCTCTGGGGCCAACGTCCTGACTTTC. It translates to CAISDYRQVPSGANVLTF.

The chain joins TRBV6-2 or TRBV6-3 to TRBJ1-1; a possible D gene is TRBD1 (6 bases). CDR1 MNHEY and CDR2 SVGEGT come from the germline V gene. Deletions cut 0 bases from V and 6 bases from J, with 14 bases between. The CDR3 extends over 15 amino acids. For the CDR3, the DNA is TGTGCCAGCAGTTACTCAGGACAGAGGGGGGCTGAAGCTTTCTTT. Protein sequence: CASSYSGQRGAEAFF.

This clonotype was seen a few times. This chain joins TRBV7-6 and TRBJ1-6; no clear D gene. Trimming stripped 5 bases from V and 9 bases from J, with 14 bases between. CDR1 and CDR2 (germline): SGHVS, FNYEAQ. CDR3 length equals 14 residues. The CDR3 region is CASSPLGEGSPLHF. CDR3 coding DNA: TGTGCCAGCAGCCCCCTAGGAGAAGGTTCACCCCTCCACTTT.

The genes are TRBV19 and TRBJ2-1; 7 bases agree with TRBD2. Germline values: CDR1 LNHDA, CDR2 SQIVND (reference sequence). J was trimmed by 0 bases and V by 1 base; bases with no gene match: 3. The CDR3 totals 16 residues. CDR3 region: CASSIGASGSYNEQFF. CDR3 in DNA: TGTGCCAGTAGTATAGGGGCTAGCGGCTCCTACAATGAGCAGTTCTTC. The variable domain in full, completed from reference TRBV19 and TRBJ2-1, reads DGGITQSPKYLFRKEGQNVTLSCEQNLNHDAMYWYRQDPGQGLRLIYYSQIVNDFQKGDIAEGYSVSREKKESFPLTVTSAQKNPTAFYLCASSIGASGSYNEQFFGPGTRLTVL.

The chain combines TRBV9 with TRBJ1-1; D unclear. The V gene lost 0 bases and the J gene lost 8 bases, with 5 bases spanning the gap. CDR3 length: 11 amino acids. In germline, CDR1 is SGDLS, CDR2 YYNGEE. The chain's CDR3 is CASSVDHEAFF. CDR3 nucleotides: TGTGCCAGCAGCGTAGATCACGAAGCTTTCTTT.

This clonotype was detected a few times. The V call is TRBV5-6, the J call TRBJ2-5; no firm D call. Between the trimmed V and J ends, which lost 2 bases and 2 bases, there was a span of 10 bases. CDR1 and CDR2 (germline): SGHDT, YYEEEE. The CDR3 extends over 14 amino acids. This CDR3 reads CASSFVREQETQYF. The CDR3 region has the DNA TGTGCCAGCAGCTTCGTCCGAGAGCAAGAGACCCAGTACTTC.

This clonotype was picked up a small number of times. The chain couples TRBV10-3 to TRBJ2-7; D is perhaps TRBD2 (6 bases). Trimming stripped 3 bases from V and 5 bases from J, with 8 bases between. This CDR3 is 12 amino acids long. From germline, CDR1 is ENHRY and CDR2 SYGVKD. The CDR3 protein is CAISDPGDEQYF. The CDR3 DNA reads as TGTGCCATCAGTGATCCGGGGGACGAGCAGTACTTC.

As regards this clonotype: A much larger clone lies one base from this, so it may be a read error. V is TRBV7-6 and J is TRBJ1-4; TRBD1 agrees at 7 bases. Germline-derived CDR1 and CDR2 are SGHVS and FNYEAQ. The CDR3 is 17 residues long. The chain's CDR3 is CASNLKGGEGANEKLFF. The CDR3 bases are TGTGCCAGCAACTTAAAAGGGGGCGAGGGCGCTAATGAAAAACTGTTTTTT. Together with reference TRBV7-6 and TRBJ1-4, the CDR3 gives the full variable domain: GAGVSQSPRYKVTKRGQDVALRCDPISGHVSLYWYRQALGQGPEFLTYFNYEAQQDKSGLPNDRFSAERPEGSISTLTIQRTEQRDSAMYRCASNLKGGEGANEKLFFGSGTQLSVL.

The chain carries TRBV20-1 and TRBJ1-1; TRBD1 matches at 7 bases. Trimming at V came to 7 bases and at J to 3 bases, leaving 8 bases not matched to a gene. CDR1 is DFQATT, CDR2 SNEGSKA, per germline (reference sequence). The CDR3 extends over 13 amino acids. CDR3: CSGRTGDHTEAFF. The CDR3 DNA is TGCAGTGGACGGACAGGCGACCACACTGAAGCTTTCTTT.

This chain links TRBV6-5 with TRBJ1-5; D ambiguous. V lost 5 bases, J lost 3 bases, and 11 bases lay in between. The germline gives CDR1 MNHEY, CDR2 SVGAGI. The CDR3 runs to 14 residues. CDR3 in DNA: TGTGCCAGCAGTACAGACAAATTCAATCAGCCCCAGCATTTT. Protein sequence: CASSTDKFNQPQHF.

This clonotype was seen a few times. This chain links TRBV6-5 with TRBJ1-2, with 9 nucleotides matching TRBD1. The CDR3 length is 17 residues. The trim removed 5 bases at V and 5 bases at J, leaving 15 bases unmatched. Germline CDR1 MNHEY, CDR2 SVGAGI. Here the CDR3 DNA reads TGTGCCAGCAGTCCACCGGGACAGGGAATGGGCATATATGGCTACACCTTC. Protein sequence: CASSPPGQGMGIYGYTF.

J is TRBJ2-5 and V is TRBV14, with D unresolved. The CDR3 consists of 15 residues. Germline V gene lookup returns CDR1 SGHDN and CDR2 FVKESK. V lost 1 base and J lost 2, with 11 bases in between. The CDR3: CASSQARGTQETQYF. CDR3 nucleotide sequence: TGTGCCAGCAGCCAAGCTAGAGGTACACAAGAGACCCAGTACTTC. Drawing the rest from reference TRBV14 and TRBJ2-5, the complete variable domain is EAGVTQFPSHSVIEKGQTVTLRCDPISGHDNLYWYRRVMGKEIKFLLHFVKESKQDESGMPNNRFLAERTGGTYSTLKVQPAELEDSGVYFCASSQARGTQETQYFGPGTRLLVL.

The chain combines TRBV6-2 or TRBV6-3 with TRBJ2-1, with D unresolved. CDR1 is MNHEY, CDR2 SVGEGT, per germline. This CDR3 has 16 amino acids. Trimming removed 0 bases from V and 2 bases from J, with 11 bases in between. This CDR3 is CASSYSQTSPYNEQFF. CDR3 nucleotide sequence: TGTGCCAGCAGTTACTCTCAGACAAGCCCCTACAATGAGCAGTTCTTC.

The chain has TRBV7-6 and TRBJ2-1, with D uncertain. Trimming left V 3 bases short and J 8 bases short, with 14 bases between. The CDR3 length is 14 residues. CDR1 is SGHVS, CDR2 FNYEAQ, per germline. The CDR3 sequence: CASSLGGPFHEQFF. The CDR3 DNA follows: TGTGCCAGCAGCTTGGGCGGTCCGTTCCATGAGCAGTTCTTC.

This clonotype was picked up many times. This rearrangement joins TRBV7-2 to TRBJ2-5; 8 bases are a match to TRBD1. V gave up 4 bases and J gave up 3 bases; unmatched junction bases: 16. CDR1 is SGHTA and CDR2 is FQGNSA in the germline V gene. CDR3 length: 18 residues. The CDR3 spells CASSSIQDRVVREETQYF. The CDR3 DNA sequence: TGTGCCAGCAGCTCCATTCAGGACAGGGTCGTTCGGGAAGAGACCCAGTACTTC.

The gene calls are TRBV29-1 and TRBJ1-1; D is undetermined. The CDR3 runs to 9 residues. In germline, CDR1 is SQVTM, CDR2 ANQGSEA. The V end was cut by 8 bases, the J end by 6 bases, with 7 bases between. The CDR3 bases are TGCAGCTTTCTAGCTGAAGCTTTCTTT. Its protein product is CSFLAEAFF.

The rearrangement uses TRBV7-9 and TRBJ2-2; 10 bases fit TRBD1. This CDR3 has 19 residues. With 5 bases clipped from V and 0 bases from J, the junction kept 12 bases outside the gene matches. The germline V gene has CDR1 SEHNR and CDR2 FQNEAQ (reference sequence). CDR3 in DNA: TGTGCCAGCAGCCATACCTTGACAGGGGGCTACGCGAACACCGGGGAGCTGTTTTTT. Protein: CASSHTLTGGYANTGELFF.

The gene calls are TRBV5-1 and TRBJ2-2; 10 positions agree with TRBD1. CDR1 and CDR2 (germline): SGHRS, YFSETQ. The length of the CDR3 is 15 residues. V shed 3 bases, J shed 6 bases, and the junction held 5 bases outside the gene matches. CDR3 protein: CASSSGQGEAGELFF. CDR3 DNA: TGCGCCAGCAGCTCCGGACAGGGGGAGGCCGGGGAGCTGTTTTTT.

The genes are TRBV10-3 and TRBJ2-3, with a weak D call TRBD1 (6 bases). Trimming took off 2 bases at V and 0 bases at J, with 9 bases between the two ends. Germline V gene lookup returns CDR1 ENHRY and CDR2 SYGVKD. The CDR3 extends over 15 amino acids. CDR3 DNA: TGTGCCATCAGTGAGACAGGGATTAGCACAGATACGCAGTATTTT. Translation: CAISETGISTDTQYF.

A few counts support this clonotype. The chain joins TRBV27 to TRBJ1-1; 9 nucleotides match TRBD1. Looked up from germline, CDR1 is MNHEY and CDR2 is SMNVEV (reference sequence). Losses at the gene ends were 5 bases for V and 0 bases for J; bases not matched to a gene: 7. The CDR3 covers 16 residues. The CDR3 nucleotides are TGTGCCAGCAGTATTTGGGGACAGGGAATGAACACTGAAGCTTTCTTT. The encoded protein is CASSIWGQGMNTEAFF.

The chain links TRBV12-3 or TRBV12-4 to TRBJ2-5; possibly TRBD1 for D (6 bases). V was clipped by 5 bases and J by 4 bases, with 14 bases between them. This CDR3 comprises 14 residues. CDR3 sequence (DNA): TGTGCCAGCAGTCTAACAGGGTTTGGAGAGACCCAGTACTTC. It codes for CASSLTGFGETQYF.